The clone carrying this T cell receptor (beta chain) appeared once. Its antigen is unidentified. Sequencing was performed with immunoSEQ multiplex PCR; in TCRdb, only in-frame clones are kept and a portion is missing. Among around 57,000 clones listed, approximately 77% were seen once. This record comes from a study of OX40 agonist ivuxolimab in advanced cancers. Study findings and constraints: At doses 0.1 to 3.0 mg/kg, CD4+ and CD8+ clones expanded.

CDR3 length equals 14 residues. CDR1 is SGHRS and CDR2 is YFSETQ in the germline V gene. Trimming shortened V by 0 bases and J by 6 bases, and 12 bases separated the two germline ends. This chain uses TRBV5-1 with TRBJ1-2; D perhaps matches TRBD1 (5 bases). Sequenced here: CD4+ or CD8+ T cells sorted from blood, sampled in a trial of the OX40 agonist ivuxolimab. The receptor's source is an adult with an advanced solid tumor such as melanoma, head and neck, liver or kidney cancer. The CDR3 DNA is TGCGCCAGCAGCTTGGCCGAGGGGTGGGATGGCTACACCTTC. The encoded protein is CASSLAEGWDGYTF.